The rows below give T cell receptor beta chains drawn from one sample of a study of cytomegalovirus exposure and HLA in healthy donors. TCRdb keeps only in-frame clones here, not all; method: immunoSEQ multiplex PCR. The repertoire includes over 150,000 clones, 82% of them detected once, and approximately 11% sits in the top ten. The sample was PBMCs. The source of these receptors is a man aged 50-59 years in good health and CMV-seropositive. The CDR3 runs from the conserved cysteine through the conserved F or W. D genes are given only for firm matches. A row's size may be missing; if present it is once, few, many or a size class.

j_gene,abundance,v_gene,d_gene,CDR3nt,CDR3aa
TRBJ2-5,.,TRBV7-2,.,TGTGCCAGCAGCTTAGCGGGGGCTAGCACTGAGACCCAGTACTTC,CASSLAGASTETQYF
TRBJ1-1,.,TRBV5-5,TRBD1,TGTGCCAGCAGCCACAGGGGGAACACTGAAGCTTTCTTT,CASSHRGNTEAFF
TRBJ1-1,.,TRBV30,TRBD1,TGTGCCTGGCGCGGGACAGGGGGCAGGACTGAAGCTTTCTTT,CAWRGTGGRTEAFF
TRBJ1-6,.,TRBV5-1,.,TGCGCCAGCAGCTTGGCCGGGACACAAGGATCACCCCTCCACTTT,CASSLAGTQGSPLHF
TRBJ2-3,.,TRBV5-6,.,TGTGCCAGCAGCTTGGGGGCCCAGACAGATACGCAGTATTTT,CASSLGAQTDTQYF
TRBJ1-1,.,TRBV15,.,TGTGCCACCAGCAGAGATAGGGGGGGCGGTGCTGAAGCTTTCTTT,CATSRDRGGGAEAFF
TRBJ2-1,.,TRBV13,.,TGTGCCAGCAGCTTGGGGGGACCAGAGCAGTTCTTC,CASSLGGPEQFF
TRBJ2-7,few,TRBV7-8,.,TGTGCCAGCAGCTCAACAGGGATGGGCGAGCAGTACTTC,CASSSTGMGEQYF
TRBJ2-3,once,TRBV4-3,.,TGCGCCAGCAGCCAAGCAGGAACAGATACGCAGTATTTT,CASSQAGTDTQYF
TRBJ1-5,.,TRBV7-4,.,TGTGCCAGCAGCTTAAAGGGGGAAGACAGTAGCAATCAGCCCCAGCATTTT,CASSLKGEDSSNQPQHF
TRBJ2-4,.,TRBV7-2,TRBD1,TGTGCCAGCAGCCGAGGGGGCGAAGGCAAAAACATTCAGTACTTC,CASSRGGEGKNIQYF
TRBJ1-3,once,TRBV6-5,.,TGTGCCAGCAGTCGGCGGGGAGCTGGAAACACCATATATTTT,CASSRRGAGNTIYF
TRBJ1-3,.,TRBV9,.,TGTGCCAGCAGCGTAGTGCCTTGGGACAACTCTGGAAACACCATATATTTT,CASSVVPWDNSGNTIYF
TRBJ1-5,.,TRBV15,.,TGTGCCACCAGCAGAGATCTCCCGGCAGGAGAGGGTCAGCCCCAGCATTTT,CATSRDLPAGEGQPQHF
TRBJ2-5,once,TRBV5-1,TRBD1,TGCGCCAGCAGCTTCACAGGGGAAGAGACCCAGTACTTC,CASSFTGEETQYF
TRBJ1-1,once,TRBV5-5,.,TGTGCCACCGCCCGGGGAGGAATGAACACTGAAGCTTTCTTT,CATARGGMNTEAFF
TRBJ1-1,.,TRBV7-9,TRBD1,TGTGCCAGCAGAACCCGAGGGGGCGGAAGGACTGAAGCTTTCTTT,CASRTRGGGRTEAFF
TRBJ2-7,.,TRBV11-3,.,TGTGCCAACCTACTAGTGCTGAACTACGAGCAGTACTTC,CANLLVLNYEQYF
TRBJ2-3,.,TRBV7-3,.,TGTGCCAGCAGCTCCCCCAACTTACCAGATACGCAGTATTTT,CASSSPNLPDTQYF
TRBJ2-7,.,TRBV10-1,TRBD2,TGCGCCGGTAGCGGGAGGGCCCAGGAGGAGCAGTACTTC,CAGSGRAQEEQYF
TRBJ2-7,.,TRBV7-6,.,TGTGCCAGCAGCTTAAACAGGGTAAACGAGCAGTACTTC,CASSLNRVNEQYF
TRBJ2-7,few,TRBV7-2,.,TGTGCCAGCAGCTCCTTGGACAGAGGCTACGAGCAGTACTTC,CASSSLDRGYEQYF
TRBJ1-3,.,TRBV11-2,.,TGTGCCAGCAGCACCTCACAGGGATCAGGAAACACCATATATTTT,CASSTSQGSGNTIYF
TRBJ1-2,.,TRBV19,.,TGTGCCAGTAGTATTCTGCGTCCGGATGGCTACACCTTC,CASSILRPDGYTF
TRBJ2-7,few,TRBV9,TRBD1,TGTGCCAGCAGCGGAACCGGGACAGGTTTGTACGAGCAGTACTTC,CASSGTGTGLYEQYF
TRBJ1-1,.,TRBV30,.,TGTGCCTGGAGGGGGGGGACCACTGAAGCTTTCTTT,CAWRGGTTEAFF
TRBJ2-7,.,TRBV7-9,TRBD1,TGTTCCAGCAGCTTAGGACAGGCCTACGAGCAGTACTTC,CSSSLGQAYEQYF
TRBJ2-7,.,TRBV25-1,.,TGTGCCAGCAGTAGGAGCTCCTACGAGCAGTACTTC,CASSRSSYEQYF
TRBJ1-2,.,TRBV6-5,.,TGTGCCAGCAGTTCCCGGGGGGCAGGTCTCTATGGCTACACCTTC,CASSSRGAGLYGYTF
TRBJ1-2,.,TRBV29-1,TRBD1,TGCAGCGTTGGGACAGGGGACTCTAACTATGGCTACACCTTC,CSVGTGDSNYGYTF
TRBJ1-6,.,TRBV18,TRBD1,TGTGCCAGCTCACCACAAGCGGGGACAGGGAATTCACCCCTCCACTTT,CASSPQAGTGNSPLHF
TRBJ1-4,.,TRBV13,.,TGTGCCAGCAGTCACCGGAGGGATAATGAAAAACTGTTTTTT,CASSHRRDNEKLFF
TRBJ1-5,.,TRBV5-1,TRBD1,TGCGCCAGCAGTACAGGGGAGGCCAATCAGCCCCAGCATTTT,CASSTGEANQPQHF
TRBJ1-3,once,TRBV7-9,.,TGTGCCAGCAGTGACTCTACTGGAAACACCATATATTTT,CASSDSTGNTIYF
TRBJ2-3,.,TRBV19,.,TGTGCCAGTAGCAACTACAGGGTCACAGATACGCAGTATTTT,CASSNYRVTDTQYF
TRBJ2-7,.,TRBV5-1,TRBD2,TGCGCCAGCAGGACTAGCGGACACTACGAGCAGTACTTC,CASRTSGHYEQYF
TRBJ1-5,.,TRBV4-3,.,TGCGCCAGCAGCCAAGATTGGAGAACCAATCAGCCCCAGCATTTT,CASSQDWRTNQPQHF
TRBJ1-2,.,TRBV7-8,.,TGTGCCAGCAGCTTAACTCAAGGAGTCGGGGGGCGAGGCTACACCTTC,CASSLTQGVGGRGYTF
TRBJ2-6,.,TRBV19,TRBD2,TGTGCCAGTAGTCCCGTATTCGGACTAGCGGGAGGGCCGGGTGGGGCCAACGTCCTGACTTTC,CASSPVFGLAGGPGGANVLTF
TRBJ1-1,few,TRBV19,TRBD1,TGTGCCAGTAGTATTACAGGGGGCCGGGAAGCTTTCTTT,CASSITGGREAFF
TRBJ1-5,.,TRBV5-1,.,TGCGCCAGCAGGCACAGTAGCAATCAGCCCCAGCATTTT,CASRHSSNQPQHF
TRBJ2-6,many,TRBV10-2,TRBD1,TGCGCCAGCCATAACAGGGGTGTCTCTGGGGCCAACGTCCTGACTTTC,CASHNRGVSGANVLTF
TRBJ2-7,.,TRBV5-1,.,TGCGCCAGCAGCTTGGTCGGTTCTCACTACGAGCAGTACTTC,CASSLVGSHYEQYF